This entry is about one T cell receptor beta chain. Its antigen remains unidentified. This sample is drawn from a study of CD8+CD57+ T cells in acquired aplastic anemia. General study results and limits: A significant difference in CD8+ Simpson's diversity between patients and controls was not found.

Both TCR beta VDJ combination and CDR3 sequence profiling were carried out. Genomic DNA was the template for this profiling. Using its own MiXCR run on the reads, TCRdb lists one record per CDR3 protein. Seen here are 150,000 to 200,000 distinct CDR3 sequences, about 60% observed once, and the top ten hold under 60%. Germline V gene data show CDR1 as DFQATT and CDR2 as SNEGSKA (reference sequence). V was shortened by 3 bases and J by 2 bases, with 11 bases between the two germline ends. The CDR3 sequence is 13 residues long. The TCR originated in a human donor in good health. Sequencing used sorted CD4+, CD8+, or CD8+CD57+ T cells (not recorded which) from PBMCs. The chain carries TRBV20-1 and TRBJ2-7; D might be TRBD1 or TRBD2, each matching 5 bases. The CDR3 reads CSASSGTAYEQYF. CDR3 sequence (DNA): TGCAGTGCTAGTTCTGGGACCGCCTACGAGCAGTACTTC.